The source of this TCR beta chain is a study of blood T cell repertoires in COVID-19. Germline CDR1 MDHEN, CDR2 SYDVKM. V lost 4 bases and J lost 7; bases outside the gene matches: 4. The CDR3 spans 14 residues. In the case of this clone: This may arise from a read error, as a much more abundant clone is one base away. Other DNA sequences of this sample code for an identical CDR3.

Profiling relied on immunoSEQ multiplex PCR, and the TCRdb table lists in-frame clones only, not all of them. The data contain around 250,000 clones, more than 75% of them singletons. The chain is built from TRBV28 and TRBJ1-5; TRBD1 matches at 10 bases. The sample was PBMCs or T cells enriched from blood (not recorded which). The receptor comes from a man younger than 30 who had recovered from COVID-19. CDR3 residues: CASSSGTGVQPQHF. The CDR3 bases are TGTGCCAGCAGTTCCGGGACAGGGGTACAGCCCCAGCATTTT.